This T cell receptor (beta chain) stems from a study of cytomegalovirus exposure and HLA in healthy donors. Background on the study: The early release's HLA-typed donors yielded 80 million to 95 million unique TCRs. General study results and limits: The productive fraction for most TCR beta V segments was about 90% or about 30% in an earlier analysis.

60 Vbeta and 13 Jbeta primers were used in PCR. The method was immunoSEQ multiplex PCR; TCRdb's version includes in-frame clones alone and lacks a portion of them. The data hold approximately 75,000 clones, with 66% observed a single time. Germline V gives CDR1 MGHRA, CDR2 YSYEKL. The V gene end was trimmed by 1 base and the J gene end by 8 bases; junction bases not matched to a gene: 5. This CDR3 is 15 amino acids long. For this clone: Its cognate antigen is unknown.

The chain couples TRBV4-1 to TRBJ1-6, with 7 bases lining up with TRBD1. The sample taken for sequencing was PBMCs. This receptor was obtained from a man aged 35-49 years in good health and CMV-seropositive. Written as DNA, the CDR3 is TGCGCCAGCAGCCAAGTAGGGGGCAGTGATTCACCCCTCCACTTT. Amino acids: CASSQVGGSDSPLHF.